This TCR beta chain was sequenced during a study of STAT5B mutations in CD4+ large granular lymphocyte leukemia. This clone was counted a few times. The germline V gene encodes CDR1 MNHNS and CDR2 SASEGT. After removal of 6 bases from V and 8 bases from J, the junction contained 15 bases not matched to a gene. There are 15 residues in the CDR3. Sequencing was performed with immunoSEQ multiplex PCR; in TCRdb, only in-frame clones are kept and a portion is missing. The sample consists of under 40,000 clones, roughly 70% of them appearing once. The receptor was isolated from a human donor in good health. V and J are TRBV6-1 and TRBJ1-2; TRBD1 agrees at 7 bases. The sample comprised CD4+ T cells from blood buffy coats. CDR3 sequence (DNA): TGTGCCAGCAGGGGAAGATCGACAGGGTCTGAGGGCTACACCTTC. Translation: CASRGRSTGSEGYTF.